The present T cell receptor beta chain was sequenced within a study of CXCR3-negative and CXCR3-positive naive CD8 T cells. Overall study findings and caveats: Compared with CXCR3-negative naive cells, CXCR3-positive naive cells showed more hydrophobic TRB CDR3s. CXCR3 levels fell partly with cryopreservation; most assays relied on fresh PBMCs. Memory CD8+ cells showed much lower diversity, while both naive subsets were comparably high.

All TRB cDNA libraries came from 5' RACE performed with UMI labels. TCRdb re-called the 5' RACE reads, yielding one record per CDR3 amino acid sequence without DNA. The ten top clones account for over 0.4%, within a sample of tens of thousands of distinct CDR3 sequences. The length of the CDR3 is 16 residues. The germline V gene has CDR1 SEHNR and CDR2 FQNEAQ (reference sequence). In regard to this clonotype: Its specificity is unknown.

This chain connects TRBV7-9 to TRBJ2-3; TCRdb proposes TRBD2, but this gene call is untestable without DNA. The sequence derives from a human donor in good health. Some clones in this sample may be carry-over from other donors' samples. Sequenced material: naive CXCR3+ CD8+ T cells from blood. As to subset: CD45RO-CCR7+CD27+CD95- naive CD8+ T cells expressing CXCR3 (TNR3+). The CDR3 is CASSFGTSGVTDTQYF. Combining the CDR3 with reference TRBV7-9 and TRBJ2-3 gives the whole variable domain DTGVSQNPRHKITKRGQNVTFRCDPISEHNRLYWYRQTLGQGPEFLTYFQNEAQLEKSRLLSDRFSAERPKGSFSTLEIQRTEQGDSAMYLCASSFGTSGVTDTQYFGPGTRLTVL.